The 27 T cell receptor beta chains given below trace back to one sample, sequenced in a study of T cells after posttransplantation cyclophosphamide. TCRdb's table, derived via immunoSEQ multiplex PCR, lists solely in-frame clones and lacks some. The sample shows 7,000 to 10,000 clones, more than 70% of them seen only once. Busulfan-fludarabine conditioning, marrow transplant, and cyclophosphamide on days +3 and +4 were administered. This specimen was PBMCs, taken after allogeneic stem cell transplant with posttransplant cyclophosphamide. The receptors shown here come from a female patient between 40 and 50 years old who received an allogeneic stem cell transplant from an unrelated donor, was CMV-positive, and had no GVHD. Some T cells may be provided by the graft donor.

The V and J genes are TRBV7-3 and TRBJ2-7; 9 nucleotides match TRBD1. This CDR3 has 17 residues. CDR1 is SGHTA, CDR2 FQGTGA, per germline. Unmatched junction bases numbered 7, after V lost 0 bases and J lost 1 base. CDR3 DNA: TGTGCCAGCAGCTTAACACAGGGGGCGGGGCTGTCCTACGAGCAGTACTTC. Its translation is CASSLTQGAGLSYEQYF.

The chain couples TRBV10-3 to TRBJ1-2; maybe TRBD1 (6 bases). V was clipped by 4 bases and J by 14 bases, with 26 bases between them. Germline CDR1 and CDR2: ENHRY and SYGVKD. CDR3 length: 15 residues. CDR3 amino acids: CAISALGGETSSETF. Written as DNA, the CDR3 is TGTGCCATCAGTGCTCTAGGGGGGGAGACTTCCTCTGAGACCTTC.

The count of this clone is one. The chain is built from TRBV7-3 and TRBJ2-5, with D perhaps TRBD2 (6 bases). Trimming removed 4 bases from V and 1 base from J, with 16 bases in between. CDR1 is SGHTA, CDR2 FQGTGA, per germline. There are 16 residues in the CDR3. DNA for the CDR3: TGTGCCAGCAGCTCTCGACTAGGCGGCTCCCAAGAGACCCAGTACTTC. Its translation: CASSSRLGGSQETQYF.

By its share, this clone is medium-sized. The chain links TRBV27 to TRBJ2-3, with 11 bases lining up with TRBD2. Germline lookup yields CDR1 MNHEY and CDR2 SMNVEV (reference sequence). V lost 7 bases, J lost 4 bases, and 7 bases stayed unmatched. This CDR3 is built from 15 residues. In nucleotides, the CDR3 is TGTGCCAGCACCGATAGCGGGGGGGCATCAGATACGCAGTATTTT. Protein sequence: CASTDSGGASDTQYF.

The CDR3 sequence: CASTRGGSTDTQYF. The CDR3 DNA sequence: TGTGCCAGCACCCGCGGGGGAAGCACAGATACGCAGTATTTT. This rearrangement joins TRBV7-2 to TRBJ2-3; TRBD2 agrees at 7 bases. With 7 bases clipped from V and 0 bases from J, the junction kept 4 bases outside the gene matches. CDR1 and CDR2 from the germline V gene are SGHTA and FQGNSA. The CDR3 is made up of 14 amino acids. Variable domain in full (rest from reference TRBV7-2 and TRBJ2-3): GAGVSQSPSNKVTEKGKDVELRCDPISGHTALYWYRQSLGQGLEFLIYFQGNSAPDKSGLPSDRFSAERTGGSVSTLTIQRTQQEDSAVYLCASTRGGSTDTQYFGPGTRLTVL.

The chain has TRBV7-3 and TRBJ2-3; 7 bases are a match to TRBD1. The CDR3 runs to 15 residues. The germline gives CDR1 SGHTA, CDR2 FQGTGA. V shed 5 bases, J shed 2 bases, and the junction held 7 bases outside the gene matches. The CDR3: CASSPLGQSTDTQYF. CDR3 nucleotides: TGTGCCAGCAGCCCATTGGGACAGTCCACAGATACGCAGTATTTT.

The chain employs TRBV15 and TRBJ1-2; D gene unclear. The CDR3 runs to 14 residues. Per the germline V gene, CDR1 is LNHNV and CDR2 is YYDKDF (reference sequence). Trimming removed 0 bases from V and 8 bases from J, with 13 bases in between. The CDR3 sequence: CATSRDWALSGYTF. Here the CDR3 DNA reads TGTGCCACCAGCAGAGATTGGGCGCTAAGCGGCTACACCTTC.

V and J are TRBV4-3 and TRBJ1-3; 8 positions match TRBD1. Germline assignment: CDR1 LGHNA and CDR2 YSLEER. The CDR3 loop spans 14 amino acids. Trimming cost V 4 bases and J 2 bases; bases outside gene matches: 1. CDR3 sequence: CASSRTGTGNTIYF. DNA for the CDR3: TGCGCCAGCAGCCGGACAGGGACTGGAAACACCATATATTTT.

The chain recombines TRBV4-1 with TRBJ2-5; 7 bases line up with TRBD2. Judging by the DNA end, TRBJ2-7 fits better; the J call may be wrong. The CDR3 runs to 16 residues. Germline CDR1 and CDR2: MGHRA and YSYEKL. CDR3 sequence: CASSLKAGGFSYEQYF. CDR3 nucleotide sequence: TGCGCCAGCAGCCTAAAGGCCGGGGGGTTCTCCTACGAGCAGTACTTC.

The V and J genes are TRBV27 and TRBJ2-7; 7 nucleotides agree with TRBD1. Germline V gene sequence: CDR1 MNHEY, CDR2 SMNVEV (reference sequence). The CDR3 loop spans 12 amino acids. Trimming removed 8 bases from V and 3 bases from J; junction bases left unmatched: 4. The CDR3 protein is CASGHRGYEQYF. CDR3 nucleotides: TGTGCCAGCGGACACAGGGGCTACGAGCAGTACTTC.

The CDR3 region is CASSLSGSNTEAFF. The CDR3 DNA sequence: TGTGCCAGCAGCCTATCCGGGTCGAACACTGAAGCTTTCTTT. The rearrangement uses TRBV7-9 and TRBJ1-1; D call uncertain. Germline V gene sequence: CDR1 SEHNR, CDR2 FQNEAQ (reference sequence). CDR3 length: 14 amino acids. V was pared by 5 bases and J by 1 base, with 11 bases between.

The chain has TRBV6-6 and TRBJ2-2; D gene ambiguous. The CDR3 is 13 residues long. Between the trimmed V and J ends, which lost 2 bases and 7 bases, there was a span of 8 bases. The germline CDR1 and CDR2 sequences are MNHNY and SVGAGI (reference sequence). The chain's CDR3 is CASSYEEDGELFF. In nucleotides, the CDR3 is TGTGCCAGCAGTTACGAGGAAGACGGGGAGCTGTTTTTT.

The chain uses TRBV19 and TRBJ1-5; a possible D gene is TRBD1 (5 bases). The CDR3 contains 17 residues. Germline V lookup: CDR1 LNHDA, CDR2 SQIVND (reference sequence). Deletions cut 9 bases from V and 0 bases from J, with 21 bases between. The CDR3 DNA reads TGTGCCAGCCTTGACGGGCGGACACCATATAGCAATCAGCCCCAGCATTTT. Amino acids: CASLDGRTPYSNQPQHF.

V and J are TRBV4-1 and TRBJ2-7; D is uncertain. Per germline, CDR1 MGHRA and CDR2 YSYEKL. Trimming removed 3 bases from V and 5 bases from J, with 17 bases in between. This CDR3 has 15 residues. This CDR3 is CASSQASGTLDEQYF. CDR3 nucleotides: TGCGCCAGCAGCCAGGCAAGTGGTACCTTGGACGAGCAGTACTTC.

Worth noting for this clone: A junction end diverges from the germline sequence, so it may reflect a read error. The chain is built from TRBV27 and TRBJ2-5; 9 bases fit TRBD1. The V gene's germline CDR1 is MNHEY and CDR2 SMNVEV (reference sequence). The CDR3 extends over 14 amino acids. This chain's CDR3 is CACSINRGRETQYF. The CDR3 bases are TGTGCCTGCAGTATCAACAGGGGGCGGGAGACCCAGTACTTC.

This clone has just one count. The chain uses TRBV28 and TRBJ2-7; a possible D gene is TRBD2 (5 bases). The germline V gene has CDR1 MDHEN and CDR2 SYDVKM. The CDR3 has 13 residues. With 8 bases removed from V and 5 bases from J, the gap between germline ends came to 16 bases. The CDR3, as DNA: TGTGCCAGCTCACATCGGGATAGCCACGAGCAGTACTTC. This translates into CASSHRDSHEQYF.

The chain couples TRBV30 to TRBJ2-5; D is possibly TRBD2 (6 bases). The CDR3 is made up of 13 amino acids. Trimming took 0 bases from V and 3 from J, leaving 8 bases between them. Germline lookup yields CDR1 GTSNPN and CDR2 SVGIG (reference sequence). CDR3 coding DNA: TGTGCCTGGAGTGTCGGCGGGAAAGAGACCCAGTACTTC. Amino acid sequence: CAWSVGGKETQYF.

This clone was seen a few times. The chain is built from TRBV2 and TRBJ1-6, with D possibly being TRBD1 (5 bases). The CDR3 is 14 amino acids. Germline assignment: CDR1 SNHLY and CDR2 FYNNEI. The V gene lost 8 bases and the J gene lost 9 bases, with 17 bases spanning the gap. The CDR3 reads CASRGGTLSSPLHF. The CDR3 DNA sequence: TGTGCCAGCCGGGGGGGGACGCTTAGTTCACCCCTCCACTTT.

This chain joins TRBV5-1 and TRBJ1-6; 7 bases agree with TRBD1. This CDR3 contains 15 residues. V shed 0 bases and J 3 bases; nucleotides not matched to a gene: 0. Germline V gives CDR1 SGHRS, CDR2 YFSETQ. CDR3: CASSLGQGYNSPLHF. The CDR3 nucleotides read TGCGCCAGCAGCTTGGGACAGGGCTATAATTCACCCCTCCACTTT.

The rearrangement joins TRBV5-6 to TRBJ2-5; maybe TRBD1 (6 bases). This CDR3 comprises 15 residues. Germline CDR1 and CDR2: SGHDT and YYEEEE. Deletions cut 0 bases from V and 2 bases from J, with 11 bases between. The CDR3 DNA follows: TGTGCCAGCAGCTTGGGACAGGCGGTTCAAGAGACCCAGTACTTC. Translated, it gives CASSLGQAVQETQYF.

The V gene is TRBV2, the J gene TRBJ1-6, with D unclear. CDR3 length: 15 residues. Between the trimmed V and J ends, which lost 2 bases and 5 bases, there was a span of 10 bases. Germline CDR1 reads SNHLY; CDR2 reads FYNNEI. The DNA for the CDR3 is TGTGCCAGCAGTGAATATGGACTAAATAATTCACCCCTCCACTTT. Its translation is CASSEYGLNNSPLHF. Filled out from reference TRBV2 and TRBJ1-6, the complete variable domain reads EPEVTQTPSHQVTQMGQEVILRCVPISNHLYFYWYRQILGQKVEFLVSFYNNEISEKSEIFDDQFSVERPDGSNFTLKIRSTKLEDSAMYFCASSEYGLNNSPLHFGNGTRLTVT.

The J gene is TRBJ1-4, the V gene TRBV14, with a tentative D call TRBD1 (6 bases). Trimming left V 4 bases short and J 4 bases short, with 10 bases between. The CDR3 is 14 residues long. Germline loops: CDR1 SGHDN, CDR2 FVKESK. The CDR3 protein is CASSPDSYNEKLFF. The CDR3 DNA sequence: TGTGCCAGCAGCCCGGACAGTTATAATGAAAAACTGTTTTTT. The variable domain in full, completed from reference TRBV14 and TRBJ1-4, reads EAGVTQFPSHSVIEKGQTVTLRCDPISGHDNLYWYRRVMGKEIKFLLHFVKESKQDESGMPNNRFLAERTGGTYSTLKVQPAELEDSGVYFCASSPDSYNEKLFFGSGTQLSVL.

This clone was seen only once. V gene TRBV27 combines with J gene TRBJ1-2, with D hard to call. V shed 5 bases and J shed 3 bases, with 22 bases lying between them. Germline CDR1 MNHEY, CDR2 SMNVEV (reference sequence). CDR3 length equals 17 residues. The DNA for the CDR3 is TGTGCCAGCAGTCCCTCTAGGGCCACCTTGAGGGACTATGGCTACACCTTC. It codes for CASSPSRATLRDYGYTF.

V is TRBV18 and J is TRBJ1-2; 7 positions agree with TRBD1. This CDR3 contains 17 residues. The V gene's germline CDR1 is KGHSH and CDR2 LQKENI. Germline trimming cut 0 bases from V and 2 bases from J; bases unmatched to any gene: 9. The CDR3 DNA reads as TGTGCCAGCTCACCACCCGGGACAGCTAATAAAAACTATGGCTACACCTTC. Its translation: CASSPPGTANKNYGYTF.

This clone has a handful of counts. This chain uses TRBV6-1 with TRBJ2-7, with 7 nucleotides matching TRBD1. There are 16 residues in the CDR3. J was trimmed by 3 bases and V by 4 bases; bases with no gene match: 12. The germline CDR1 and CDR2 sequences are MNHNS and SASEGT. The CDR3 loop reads CASSGIKRGLLYEQYF. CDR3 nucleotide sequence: TGTGCCAGCAGTGGAATTAAGAGGGGGCTACTCTACGAGCAGTACTTC.

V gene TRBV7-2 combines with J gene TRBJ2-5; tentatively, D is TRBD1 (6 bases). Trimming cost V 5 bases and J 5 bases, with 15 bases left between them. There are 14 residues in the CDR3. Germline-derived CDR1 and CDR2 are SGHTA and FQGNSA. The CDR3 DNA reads TGTGCCAGCAGCGTTAGGGTTAGGGGGGAGACCCAGTACTTC. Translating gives CASSVRVRGETQYF.

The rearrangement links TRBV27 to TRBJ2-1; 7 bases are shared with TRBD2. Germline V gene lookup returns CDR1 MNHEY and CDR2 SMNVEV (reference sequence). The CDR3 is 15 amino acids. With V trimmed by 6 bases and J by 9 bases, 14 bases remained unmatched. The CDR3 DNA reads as TGTGCCAGCAGCCCATCCGGACTAGGGGATGGTGAGCAGTTCTTC. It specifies CASSPSGLGDGEQFF.